Included here is one TCR beta chain sequence, with context. The antigen this receptor binds is unknown. No quality values exist for individual bases; no much larger clone is one base distant. The data originate from a study of CD8+CD57+ T cells in acquired aplastic anemia (dated by TCRdb to the late 2010s). Context from the whole study: On average, sorted CD4+ and CD8+ cells yielded around 3.4 ug of extracted DNA, with a range of roughly 0.18 to 30 ug. CD8+CD57+ expansion was defined as frequency above the mean frequency observed in healthy subjects. Overall results and qualifications from the work: No significant difference in CD8+ Simpson's diversity was found between patients and healthy controls (P=0.060). Twenty-nine CD8+ CDR3 sequences were found to be shared between patients and controls, but these sequences appeared to be highly expressed in patients and within the immunodominant clones of the patients.

Trimming at the junction amounts to 0 bases on V and 14 bases on J, and the germline ends lie 19 bases apart. The CDR3, cysteine through phenylalanine, is 14 amino acids long. Only CDR3 DNA is held: 42 bases, read in frame from base 1. The germline V gene provides CDR1 SGDLS and CDR2 YYNGEE. Expansion of CD8+CD57+ cells had been shown by flow cytometry in the patients chosen for sequencing. Every patient had severe acquired aplastic anemia, diagnosed using the International Study of Aplastic Anemia and Agranulocytosis and Camitta criteria. Patients had received no therapy at the time of blood sampling. In this study, sorted CD4+ and CD8+ T cells from the blood of healthy subjects and of severe aplastic anemia patients had their TCR repertoires deep-sequenced. In the USA, patient enrollment took place under clinicaltrials.gov protocols 00001620, 01623167, 00001397, 00071045, 00081523 and 00961064. Ficoll-Paque density gradient centrifugation was used to isolate peripheral blood mononuclear cells. Before DNA extraction, CD4+ and CD8+ T cells were sorted with FACS or magnetic beads.

Genomic DNA served as template for TCR beta VDJ combination and CDR3 sequence profiling. An Illumina HiSeq 2000 was the platform used for TCR repertoire sequencing. The study's own analysis went as follows. Repertoires were assessed using TRBV/TRBJ rearrangement plots, CDR3 size and DJ length profiles, and Simpson's diversity index. Whichever DNA sequence was most abundant in the deep sequencing data was defined as the immunodominant clone. CDR3 amino acid sequences were checked for sharing between subjects and were compared against published repertoires and the VDJdb database. The public reads were run again by TCRdb, first through fastp at Q25 and then through MiXCR, and only productive beta chains were kept. Entries are consolidated by CDR3 protein sequence, retaining the most common genes and DNA. TCRdb, not the authors, supplied the V and J calls. In this sample the table shows a few hundred thousand distinct CDR3 sequences, 82% of which occur a single time. Together, the top ten hold 42% of the sample.

The clonotype was recovered from a human donor with aplastic anemia. The sample consisted of sorted CD4+, CD8+, or CD8+CD57+ T cells (not recorded which) from PBMCs. In this chain, TRBV9 is recombined with TRBJ2-3, with no D gene named confidently. CDR3 region: CASSVGSDPDKLYF. The DNA reads as follows: TGTGCCAGCAGCGTAGGGTCAGATCCCGATAAGCTGTATTTT.